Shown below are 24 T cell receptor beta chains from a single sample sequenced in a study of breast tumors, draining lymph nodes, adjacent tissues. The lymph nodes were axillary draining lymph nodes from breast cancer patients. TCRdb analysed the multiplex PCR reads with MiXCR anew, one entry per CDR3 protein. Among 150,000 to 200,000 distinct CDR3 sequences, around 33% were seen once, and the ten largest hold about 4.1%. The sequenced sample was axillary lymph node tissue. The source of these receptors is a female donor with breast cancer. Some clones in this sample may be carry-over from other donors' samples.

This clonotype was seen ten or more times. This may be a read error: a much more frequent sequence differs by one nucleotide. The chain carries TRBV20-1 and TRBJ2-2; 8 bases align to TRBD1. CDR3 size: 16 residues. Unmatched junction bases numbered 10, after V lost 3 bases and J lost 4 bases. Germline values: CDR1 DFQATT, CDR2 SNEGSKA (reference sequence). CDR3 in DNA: TGCAGTGCTAGGACAGGGGCTAGATCGACCACCGGGGAGCTGTTTTTT. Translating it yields CSARTGARSTTGELFF.

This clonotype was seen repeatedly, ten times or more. CDR3 in amino acids: CASSDNAGAAYNEQFF. The CDR3 coding sequence is TGTGCCAGCAGTGACAACGCGGGGGCGGCCTACAATGAGCAGTTCTTC. The genes are TRBV6-1 and TRBJ2-1; D possibly corresponds to TRBD2 (7 bases). CDR1 is MNHNS and CDR2 is SASEGT in the germline V gene. V was pared by 3 bases and J by 2 bases, with 14 bases between. The CDR3 is made up of 16 amino acids.

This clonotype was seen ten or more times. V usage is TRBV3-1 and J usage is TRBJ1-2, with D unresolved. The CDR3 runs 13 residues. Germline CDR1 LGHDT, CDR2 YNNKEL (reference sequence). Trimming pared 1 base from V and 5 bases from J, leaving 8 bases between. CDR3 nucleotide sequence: TGTGCCAGCAGCCAAGCCCAGGAGTATGGCTACACCTTC. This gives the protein CASSQAQEYGYTF.

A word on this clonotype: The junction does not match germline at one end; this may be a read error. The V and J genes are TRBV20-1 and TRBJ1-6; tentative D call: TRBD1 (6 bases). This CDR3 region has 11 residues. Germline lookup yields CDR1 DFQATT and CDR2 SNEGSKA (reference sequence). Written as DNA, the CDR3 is TGCAGTGCTTACAGGGATCCACCCCTCCCCTTT. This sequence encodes CSAYRDPPLPF.

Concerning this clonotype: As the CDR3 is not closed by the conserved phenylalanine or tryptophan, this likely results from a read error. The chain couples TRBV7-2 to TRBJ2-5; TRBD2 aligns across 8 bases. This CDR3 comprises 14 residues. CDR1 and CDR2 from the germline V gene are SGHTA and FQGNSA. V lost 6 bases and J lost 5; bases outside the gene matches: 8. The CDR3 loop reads CASRPFREGETQYL. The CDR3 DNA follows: TGTGCCAGCAGGCCCTTTCGGGAGGGTGAGACCCAGTACCTC.

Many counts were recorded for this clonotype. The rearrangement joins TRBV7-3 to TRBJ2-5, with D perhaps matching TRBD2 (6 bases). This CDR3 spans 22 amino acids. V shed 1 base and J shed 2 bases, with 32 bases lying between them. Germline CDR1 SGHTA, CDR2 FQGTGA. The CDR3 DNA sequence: TGTGCCAGCAGCTTAAGGCAGGGTGGCCTGAAGGACCTGCGCGCGGGACAAGAGACCCAGTACTTC. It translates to CASSLRQGGLKDLRAGQETQYF.

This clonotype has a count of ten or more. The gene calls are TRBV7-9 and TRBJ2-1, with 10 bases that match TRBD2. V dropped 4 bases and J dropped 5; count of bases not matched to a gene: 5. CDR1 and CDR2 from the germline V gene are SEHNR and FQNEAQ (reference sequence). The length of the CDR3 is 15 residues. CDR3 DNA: TGTGCCAGCAGCTCGGGACTAGCGATGAACAATGAGCAGTTCTTC. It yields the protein CASSSGLAMNNEQFF.

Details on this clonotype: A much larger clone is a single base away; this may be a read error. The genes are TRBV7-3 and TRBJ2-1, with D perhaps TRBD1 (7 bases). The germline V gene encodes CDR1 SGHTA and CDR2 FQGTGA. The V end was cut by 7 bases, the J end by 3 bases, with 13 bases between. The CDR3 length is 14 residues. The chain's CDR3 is CASNPGGGYNEQFF. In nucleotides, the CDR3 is TGTGCCAGCAACCCAGGGGGAGGCTACAATGAGCAGTTCTTC.

The CDR3 is CASSYSTGRSGTEAFF. CDR3 nucleotides: TGTGCCAGCAGTTACTCGACGGGGAGATCCGGCACTGAAGCTTTCTTT. The chain links TRBV12-3 or TRBV12-4 to TRBJ1-1; no clear D gene. The CDR3 covers 16 residues. V lost 4 bases to trimming and J lost 4 bases, with 19 bases between them.

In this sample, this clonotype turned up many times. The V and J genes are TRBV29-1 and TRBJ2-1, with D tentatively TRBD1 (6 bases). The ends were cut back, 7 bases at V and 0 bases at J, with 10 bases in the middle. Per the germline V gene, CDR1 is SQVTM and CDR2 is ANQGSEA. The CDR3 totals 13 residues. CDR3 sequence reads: CSGQAFSYNEQFF. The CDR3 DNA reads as TGCAGCGGACAGGCCTTCTCCTACAATGAGCAGTTCTTC.

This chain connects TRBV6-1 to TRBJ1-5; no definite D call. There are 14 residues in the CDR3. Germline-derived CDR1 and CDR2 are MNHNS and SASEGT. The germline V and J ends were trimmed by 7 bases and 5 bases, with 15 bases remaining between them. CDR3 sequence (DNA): TGTGCCAGCAAAGGCCAGATCCGAGATCAGCCCCAGCATTTT. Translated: CASKGQIRDQPQHF.

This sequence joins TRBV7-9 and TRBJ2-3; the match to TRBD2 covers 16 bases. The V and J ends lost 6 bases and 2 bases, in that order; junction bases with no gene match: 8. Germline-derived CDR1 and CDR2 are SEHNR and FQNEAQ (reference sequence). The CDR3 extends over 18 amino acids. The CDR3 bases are TGTGCCAGCAGGATTACGGGACTAGCGGGAGGGATCACAGATACGCAGTATTTT. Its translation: CASRITGLAGGITDTQYF.

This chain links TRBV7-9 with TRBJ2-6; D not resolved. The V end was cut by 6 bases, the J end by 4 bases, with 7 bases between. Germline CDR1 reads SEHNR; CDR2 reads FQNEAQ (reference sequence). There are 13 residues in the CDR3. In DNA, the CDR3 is TGTGCCAGCAGACCATCCGGGGCCAACGTCCTGACTTTC. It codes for CASRPSGANVLTF.

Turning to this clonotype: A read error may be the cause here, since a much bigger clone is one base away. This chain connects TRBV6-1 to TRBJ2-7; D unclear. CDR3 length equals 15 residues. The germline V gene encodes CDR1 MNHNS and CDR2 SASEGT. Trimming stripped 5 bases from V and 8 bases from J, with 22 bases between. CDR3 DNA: TGTGCCAGCAGTCACTCGGCAGCGTCGTCCCACAAGCAGTACTTC. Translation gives CASSHSAASSHKQYF.

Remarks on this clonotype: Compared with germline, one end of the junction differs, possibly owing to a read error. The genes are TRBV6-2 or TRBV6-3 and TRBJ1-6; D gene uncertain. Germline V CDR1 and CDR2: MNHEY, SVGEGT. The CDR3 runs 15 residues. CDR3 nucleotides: TGTGCCAGCAGTCACTCGAGAAAAGTGGATCCACCCCTCCACTTT. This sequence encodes CASSHSRKVDPPLHF.

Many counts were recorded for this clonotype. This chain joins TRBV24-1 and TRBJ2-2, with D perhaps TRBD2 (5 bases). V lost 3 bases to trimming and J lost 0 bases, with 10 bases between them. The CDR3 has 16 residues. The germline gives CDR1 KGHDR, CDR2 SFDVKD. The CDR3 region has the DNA TGTGCCACCAGTGATCCCGGCGGGTCGAACACCGGGGAGCTGTTTTTT. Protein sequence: CATSDPGGSNTGELFF.

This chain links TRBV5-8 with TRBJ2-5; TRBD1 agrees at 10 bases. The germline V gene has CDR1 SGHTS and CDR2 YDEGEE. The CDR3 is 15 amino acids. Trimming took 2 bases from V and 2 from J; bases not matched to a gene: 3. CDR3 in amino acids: CASSFGTGVQETQYF. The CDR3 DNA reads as TGTGCCAGCAGCTTCGGGACAGGGGTTCAAGAGACCCAGTACTTC.

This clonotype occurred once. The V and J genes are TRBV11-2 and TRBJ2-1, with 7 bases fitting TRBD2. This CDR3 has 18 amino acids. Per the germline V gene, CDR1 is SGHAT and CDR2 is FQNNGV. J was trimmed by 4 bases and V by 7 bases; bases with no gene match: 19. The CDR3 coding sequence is TGTGCCAGCAACTCAGCTACCGGCGGCGGGGGTACTTACAATGAGCAGTTCTTC. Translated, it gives CASNSATGGGGTYNEQFF.

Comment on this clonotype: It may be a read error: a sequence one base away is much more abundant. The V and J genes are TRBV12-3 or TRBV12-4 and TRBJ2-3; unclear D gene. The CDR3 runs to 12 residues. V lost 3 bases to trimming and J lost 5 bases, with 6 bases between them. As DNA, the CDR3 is TGTGCCAGCAGTTTCTCTGGAGATACGCAGTATTTT. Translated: CASSFSGDTQYF.

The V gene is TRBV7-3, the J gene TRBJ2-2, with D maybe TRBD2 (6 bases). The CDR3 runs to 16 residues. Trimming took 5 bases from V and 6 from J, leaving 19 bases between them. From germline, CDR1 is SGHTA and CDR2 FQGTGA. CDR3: CASSLRRVSSSGELFF. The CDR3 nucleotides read TGTGCCAGCAGCCTAAGGAGGGTATCGAGTTCCGGGGAGCTGTTTTTT.

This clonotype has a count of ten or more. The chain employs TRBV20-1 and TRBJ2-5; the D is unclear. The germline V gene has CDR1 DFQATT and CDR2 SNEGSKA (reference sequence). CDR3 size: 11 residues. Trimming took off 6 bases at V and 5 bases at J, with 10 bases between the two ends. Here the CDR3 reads CSATLEETQYF. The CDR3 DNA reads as TGCAGTGCCACCCTGGAGGAGACCCAGTACTTC.

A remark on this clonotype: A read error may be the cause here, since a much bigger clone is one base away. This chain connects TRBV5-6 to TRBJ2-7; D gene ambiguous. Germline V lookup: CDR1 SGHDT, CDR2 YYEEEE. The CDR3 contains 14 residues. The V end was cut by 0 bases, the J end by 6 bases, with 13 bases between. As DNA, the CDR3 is TGTGCCAGCAGCTTGGGGGCAGCGTGGGGCGAGCAGTACTTC. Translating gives CASSLGAAWGEQYF.

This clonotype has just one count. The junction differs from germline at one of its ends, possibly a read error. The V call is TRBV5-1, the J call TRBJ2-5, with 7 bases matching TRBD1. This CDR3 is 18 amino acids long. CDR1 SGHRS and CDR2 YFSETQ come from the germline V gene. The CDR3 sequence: CASSLGGGLGWIQETQHF. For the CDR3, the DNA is TGCGCCAGCAGCTTGGGAGGGGGCCTTGGGTGGATCCAAGAGACCCAGCACTTC. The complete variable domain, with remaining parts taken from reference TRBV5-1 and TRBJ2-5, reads KAGVTQTPRYLIKTRGQQVTLSCSPISGHRSVSWYQQTPGQGLQFLFEYFSETQRNKGNFPGRFSGRQFSNSRSEMNVSTLELGDSALYLCASSLGGGLGWIQETQHFGPGTRLLVL.

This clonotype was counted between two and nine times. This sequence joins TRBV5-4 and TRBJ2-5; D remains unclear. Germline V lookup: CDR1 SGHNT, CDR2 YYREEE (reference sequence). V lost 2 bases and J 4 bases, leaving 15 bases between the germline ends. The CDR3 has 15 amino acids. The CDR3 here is CASSFTGPGGETQYF. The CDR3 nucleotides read TGTGCCAGCAGCTTTACTGGGCCGGGCGGAGAGACCCAGTACTTC.